The next 16 T cell receptor beta chains were all read from a single sample in a study of identical twins (dated by TCRdb to 2016 to 2018). Receptor libraries were prepared by 5' RACE. Sequencing took place on an Illumina HiSeq 2000. The public reads were reprocessed in TCRdb via fastp at Q25 and MiXCR, keeping in-frame beta chains. Rows merge per CDR3 protein into single entries with the most common DNA and genes. The sample yields about 810,000 distinct CDR3 sequences; 9% to 15% were counted once. Of the sample, 1.5% to 2% is held by the ten largest clones. These data are also associated with another study on yellow fever vaccine responses in identical twins.

Source material: PBMCs. The receptors were gathered from a young woman in good health.

This clonotype showed up many times. The chain's CDR3 is CASSLGNREAKLFF. The CDR3 DNA reads TGTGCCAGCAGTTTAGGTAACAGGGAAGCAAAACTGTTTTTT. The chain has TRBV12-3 or TRBV12-4 and TRBJ1-4; tentative D call: TRBD1 (6 bases). There are 14 residues in the CDR3. V shed 1 base and J shed 10 bases, with 13 bases lying between them.

This clonotype was seen only a few times. The V gene is TRBV20-1, the J gene TRBJ2-2; the match to TRBD2 covers 7 bases. Per the germline V gene, CDR1 is DFQATT and CDR2 is SNEGSKA (reference sequence). After removal of 0 bases from V and 6 bases from J, the junction contained 7 bases not matched to a gene. The CDR3 covers 15 residues. Here the CDR3 reads CSAREGGRAAGELFF. The CDR3 region has the DNA TGCAGTGCTAGAGAGGGTGGGAGGGCCGCCGGGGAGCTGTTTTTT.

This clonotype was observed a few times. The chain links TRBV5-1 to TRBJ2-1, with 7 nucleotides matching TRBD2. From germline, CDR1 is SGHRS and CDR2 YFSETQ. The CDR3 contains 15 residues. Unmatched junction bases numbered 7, after V lost 4 bases and J lost 3 bases. CDR3 DNA sequence: TGCGCCAGCAGCCCCGGAGGGACTAACTACAATGAGCAGTTCTTC. It specifies CASSPGGTNYNEQFF.

The chain recombines TRBV20-1 with TRBJ2-1; the match to TRBD2 covers 9 bases. There are 15 residues in the CDR3. Germline V lookup: CDR1 DFQATT, CDR2 SNEGSKA (reference sequence). V dropped 5 bases and J dropped 5; count of bases not matched to a gene: 10. The chain's CDR3 is CSAPNSGGTNNEQFF. The CDR3 DNA follows: TGCAGTGCTCCAAACAGCGGGGGGACGAACAATGAGCAGTTCTTC.

The table lists this clonotype with many counts. The rearrangement links TRBV5-1 to TRBJ1-2, with TRBD1 as a possible D gene (5 bases). This CDR3 has 16 residues. Germline CDR1 and CDR2: SGHRS and YFSETQ. Deletions cut 4 bases from V and 5 bases from J, with 21 bases between. The CDR3 coding sequence is TGCGCCAGCAGCCAATTACCCGAGACAGATCCTTATGGCTACACCTTC. This translates into CASSQLPETDPYGYTF. The whole variable domain, remainder taken from reference TRBV5-1 and TRBJ1-2, is KAGVTQTPRYLIKTRGQQVTLSCSPISGHRSVSWYQQTPGQGLQFLFEYFSETQRNKGNFPGRFSGRQFSNSRSEMNVSTLELGDSALYLCASSQLPETDPYGYTFGSGTRLTVV.

This rearrangement joins TRBV6-5 to TRBJ1-1, with D possibly being TRBD1 (6 bases). Germline values: CDR1 MNHEY, CDR2 SVGAGI. The CDR3 contains 15 residues. V was pared by 0 bases and J by 5 bases, with 13 bases between. CDR3 nucleotide sequence: TGTGCCAGCAGTTACTCGCTTGGGGGCTTTACTGAAGCTTTCTTT. Translated, it gives CASSYSLGGFTEAFF.

This clonotype turned up a few times. This sequence joins TRBV27 and TRBJ2-7; 8 bases are a match to TRBD2. The CDR3 extends over 13 amino acids. V lost 4 bases and J lost 2; bases outside the gene matches: 1. CDR1 is MNHEY and CDR2 is SMNVEV in the germline V gene (reference sequence). In DNA form, the CDR3 reads TGTGCCAGCAGTTCAGCGGGAGCCTACGAGCAGTACTTC. Amino acids: CASSSAGAYEQYF.

This clonotype turned up a few times. The V and J genes are TRBV5-1 and TRBJ1-4, with TRBD1 matching over 7 bases. The V and J ends lost 4 bases and 3 bases, in that order; junction bases with no gene match: 6. The CDR3 is 15 residues long. Germline CDR1 reads SGHRS; CDR2 reads YFSETQ. The CDR3 loop is CASSLTGDSNEKLFF. The CDR3 DNA reads TGCGCCAGCAGCCTCACAGGGGACTCTAATGAAAAACTGTTTTTT.

The chain links TRBV20-1 to TRBJ2-7; D unresolved. The V end lost 3 bases, the J end lost 0 bases, and 18 bases lay between the germline ends. This CDR3 comprises 16 residues. Germline-derived CDR1 and CDR2 are DFQATT and SNEGSKA (reference sequence). In DNA, the CDR3 is TGCAGTGCTAGGCACTTCTACTCCGTGGCCTCCTACGAGCAGTACGTC. Translating it yields CSARHFYSVASYEQYV.

The CDR3 spells CASSFRLASTDTQYF. CDR3 nucleotide sequence: TGTGCCAGCAGTTTCAGATTAGCCAGCACAGATACGCAGTATTTT. V usage is TRBV28 and J usage is TRBJ2-3; unclear D gene. V dropped 3 bases and J dropped 0 bases, with 10 bases sitting between them. Germline loops: CDR1 MDHEN, CDR2 SYDVKM. This CDR3 spans 15 amino acids.

This clonotype was recorded a few times. The V and J genes are TRBV5-1 and TRBJ2-7; 7 bases match TRBD1. V gave up 2 bases and J gave up 1 base; unmatched junction bases: 6. CDR3 length equals 15 residues. The germline V gene encodes CDR1 SGHRS and CDR2 YFSETQ. The CDR3 DNA sequence: TGCGCCAGCAGCTTAGGGACAGCTAATTCCTACGAGCAGTACTTC. Amino acid sequence: CASSLGTANSYEQYF.

This clonotype was found a few times. This chain uses TRBV7-9 with TRBJ1-2; D remains ambiguous. The germline CDR1 and CDR2 sequences are SEHNR and FQNEAQ (reference sequence). Trimming took 4 bases from V and 8 from J, leaving 11 bases between them. The CDR3 runs 12 residues. CDR3 coding DNA: TGTGCCAGCAGCTCCAGCCCCCCCGGCTACACCTTC. Amino acids: CASSSSPPGYTF.

In this sample, this clonotype turned up a few times. The chain uses TRBV5-1 and TRBJ2-2; 7 bases align to TRBD1. The CDR3 consists of 15 residues. V lost 4 bases and J lost 1; bases outside the gene matches: 4. CDR1 is SGHRS, CDR2 YFSETQ, per germline. CDR3 DNA sequence: TGCGCCAGCAGCCCGACAGGGCAGAACACCGGGGAGCTGTTTTTT. It is translated as CASSPTGQNTGELFF.

This clonotype came up many times. An end of the junction differs from the germline gene, which may be a read error. The chain employs TRBV28 and TRBJ2-3; TRBD1 might be the D (5 bases). Germline V lookup: CDR1 MDHEN, CDR2 SYDVKM. This CDR3 is 13 amino acids long. CDR3 region: CASSLGPTDTQYF. The CDR3 DNA sequence: TGCGCCAGCAGCTTGGGGCCCACAGATACGCAGTATTTT.

V is TRBV15 and J is TRBJ2-1; 7 bases align to TRBD1. V shed 3 bases, J shed 6 bases, and the junction held 8 bases outside the gene matches. CDR3 length: 15 residues. From germline, CDR1 is LNHNV and CDR2 YYDKDF (reference sequence). The DNA for the CDR3 is TGTGCCACCAGCAGCGGGACAGCTGGTTTCAATGAGCAGTTCTTC. The encoded protein is CATSSGTAGFNEQFF. Combining the CDR3 with reference TRBV15 and TRBJ2-1 gives the whole variable domain DAMVIQNPRYQVTQFGKPVTLSCSQTLNHNVMYWYQQKSSQAPKLLFHYYDKDFNNEADTPDNFQSRRPNTSFCFLDIRSPGLGDTAMYLCATSSGTAGFNEQFFGPGTRLTVL.

This clonotype turned up a few times. This chain uses TRBV18 with TRBJ1-1; 7 bases fit TRBD1. The CDR3 consists of 21 residues. Germline V CDR1 and CDR2: KGHSH, LQKENI. The trim removed 2 bases at V and 1 base at J, leaving 22 bases unmatched. CDR3 residues: CASSPWEPRHHWDSANTEAFF. CDR3 nucleotide sequence: TGTGCCAGCTCACCATGGGAGCCGAGACACCATTGGGACAGCGCGAACACTGAAGCTTTCTTT.